This TCR beta chain originates from a study of blood T cell repertoires in COVID-19. Looking at the study overall: Sites in the United States, Italy and Spain provided acute and convalescent COVID-19 samples. The cDNA or gDNA used as material had been derived from T cells, B-cell-depleted T cells, or PBMCs.

The table lists this clone with a count of one. Original data processing: Amplification of reference gene primers provided the estimated nucleated cell counts. Data came from immunoSEQ multiplex PCR; TCRdb stores just in-frame clones and leaves some out. The V and J calls and clone size were taken over from that table, and D and trimming were inferred from the DNA. The top ten hold 2.5% to 3% of the sample, which has about 160,000 clones, roughly 90% seen once. The ends lost 6 bases at V and 0 bases at J; junction bases unmatched: 7. Per the germline V gene, CDR1 is ENHRY and CDR2 is SYGVKD. The CDR3 runs 17 residues.

Sequenced material: peripheral blood. This TCR derives from a man aged 60 to 69 with acute or convalescent COVID-19. The genes are TRBV10-3 and TRBJ2-6; TRBD1 agrees at 8 bases. CDR3 bases: TGTGCCATCAGAGGAACAGGGGGTGGCTCTGGGGCCAACGTCCTGACTTTC. Encoded protein: CAIRGTGGGSGANVLTF.